This entry lists 18 T cell receptor beta chains sequenced from one sample in a study of CD8+CD57+ T cells in acquired aplastic anemia. TCR beta VDJ and CDR3 were profiled, and genomic DNA was the template. TCRdb reprocessed the reads via MiXCR and lists one record per CDR3 protein. The table lists about 220,000 distinct CDR3 sequences, 30% to 40% of them singletons, with 1.1% in the top ten. Sequencing was done on a sample of sorted CD4+, CD8+, or CD8+CD57+ T cells (not recorded which) from PBMCs. The receptors derive from a human donor in good health, serving as a control.

This clonotype has ten or more counts. This chain uses TRBV7-3 with TRBJ2-1, with D perhaps TRBD1 (6 bases). The CDR3 is 15 residues long. The germline V gene has CDR1 SGHTA and CDR2 FQGTGA. Trimming shortened V by 0 bases and J by 3 bases, and 9 bases separated the two germline ends. The DNA for the CDR3 is TGTGCCAGCAGCTTAACGTTGACAGGCTACAATGAGCAGTTCTTC. This gives the protein CASSLTLTGYNEQFF.

Worth noting for this clonotype: Just one base apart from a much larger clone, this may be a read error. The rearrangement uses TRBV6-1 and TRBJ1-2, with 10 bases lining up with TRBD1. This CDR3 is built from 15 residues. The germline gives CDR1 MNHNS, CDR2 SASEGT. The J segment lost 4 bases and the V segment lost 8 bases, leaving 10 bases of the junction unmatched. The CDR3: CASGRDRGSGYGYTF. For the CDR3, the DNA is TGTGCCAGCGGCCGGGACAGGGGTTCGGGCTATGGCTACACCTTC.

The chain carries TRBV19 and TRBJ2-7, with 10 bases fitting TRBD2. The CDR3 has 14 residues. V lost 7 bases to trimming and J lost 6 bases; unmatched junction nucleotides: 9. Looked up from germline, CDR1 is LNHDA and CDR2 is SQIVND (reference sequence). CDR3 nucleotide sequence: TGTGCCAGTATCCCAGAACGGACTAGCGGCGAGCAGTACTTC. This encodes CASIPERTSGEQYF. Together with reference TRBV19 and TRBJ2-7, the CDR3 gives the full variable domain: DGGITQSPKYLFRKEGQNVTLSCEQNLNHDAMYWYRQDPGQGLRLIYYSQIVNDFQKGDIAEGYSVSREKKESFPLTVTSAQKNPTAFYLCASIPERTSGEQYFGPGTRLTVT.

V usage is TRBV5-1 and J usage is TRBJ2-5; possibly TRBD2 for D (5 bases). Trimming took 4 bases from V and 0 from J, leaving 10 bases between them. The CDR3 is 14 amino acids. Germline V gene lookup returns CDR1 SGHRS and CDR2 YFSETQ. The CDR3 is CASSPTGNQETQYF. The CDR3 nucleotides are TGCGCCAGCAGCCCGACGGGGAACCAAGAGACCCAGTACTTC.

In the case of this clonotype: The CDR3 end shows no conserved phenylalanine or tryptophan, and so a read error is likely. The CDR3 bases are TGCGCCAGCAGTATTAGAGGTGACGGGGAGCTGTTTTTG. It specifies CASSIRGDGELFL. V is TRBV5-1 and J is TRBJ2-2, with D hard to call. Germline V gene data show CDR1 as SGHRS and CDR2 as YFSETQ. The germline V and J ends were trimmed by 5 bases and 7 bases, with 12 bases remaining between them. The CDR3 runs 13 residues.

As regards this clonotype: This could be a read error, since a much larger clone is one nucleotide away. The V gene is TRBV9, the J gene TRBJ2-7; D is unresolved. Germline CDR1 is SGDLS and CDR2 is YYNGEE. V lost 0 bases and J 2 bases, leaving 6 bases between the germline ends. This CDR3 has 13 amino acids. DNA for the CDR3: TGTGCCAGCAGCGTAGGGGCAGCCTACGAGCAGTACTTC. Translating gives CASSVGAAYEQYF. Full variable domain (remainder filled in from reference TRBV9 and TRBJ2-7): DSGVTQTPKHLITATGQRVTLRCSPRSGDLSVYWYQQSLDQGLQFLIQYYNGEERAKGNILERFSAQQFPDLHSELNLSSLELGDSALYFCASSVGAAYEQYFGPGTRLTVT.

There are a few counts of this clonotype. J is TRBJ2-1 and V is TRBV2; D is perhaps TRBD2 (6 bases). CDR1 and CDR2 from the germline V gene are SNHLY and FYNNEI. The CDR3 length is 14 residues. V lost 3 bases and J 6 bases, leaving 12 bases between the germline ends. CDR3 nucleotide sequence: TGTGCCAGCAGTGAGTGGTGGGGGGTCAATGAGCAGTTCTTC. As protein: CASSEWWGVNEQFF.

The rearrangement uses TRBV7-3 and TRBJ2-7; 10 bases match TRBD2. CDR3 length equals 15 residues. The ends lost 5 bases at V and 2 bases at J; junction bases unmatched: 6. CDR1 is SGHTA, CDR2 FQGTGA, per germline. The CDR3 protein is CASSRASGRAYEQYF. The CDR3, as DNA: TGTGCCAGCAGCCGGGCTAGCGGGAGAGCCTACGAGCAGTACTTC.

As concerns this clonotype: The junction does not match germline at one end; this may be a read error. This rearrangement joins TRBV10-3 to TRBJ1-2; D remains unclear. Per the germline V gene, CDR1 is ENHRY and CDR2 is SYGVKD. The CDR3 length is 15 residues. CDR3 bases: TGTGCCAGCAGTGAAATAGACACCCCTAACTATGGCTACACCTTC. It encodes CASSEIDTPNYGYTF.

The rearrangement joins TRBV7-8 to TRBJ2-1; no clear D gene. CDR1 is SGHVS, CDR2 FQNEAQ, per germline. The V end was cut by 5 bases, the J end by 6 bases, with 5 bases between. There are 11 residues in the CDR3. Here the CDR3 DNA reads TGTGCCAGCAGCGACCTCAATGAGCAGTTCTTC. It encodes CASSDLNEQFF.

The rearrangement links TRBV7-9 to TRBJ2-3, with 8 positions matching TRBD1. The CDR3 sequence is 15 residues long. Unmatched junction bases numbered 7, after V lost 3 bases and J lost 5 bases. CDR1 SEHNR and CDR2 FQNEAQ come from the germline V gene (reference sequence). CDR3 in amino acids: CASSLGQGAIDTQYF. The CDR3 nucleotides read TGTGCCAGCAGCTTGGGGCAGGGGGCTATAGATACGCAGTATTTT.

The V call is TRBV6-5, the J call TRBJ1-1; D is uncertain. Germline V gives CDR1 MNHEY, CDR2 SVGAGI. The V end lost 0 bases, the J end lost 5 bases, and 7 bases lay between the germline ends. CDR3 size: 13 residues. This chain's CDR3 is CASSYSARTEAFF. As DNA, the CDR3 is TGTGCCAGCAGTTACTCGGCGCGAACTGAAGCTTTCTTT.

Of note for this clonotype: Since the CDR3 does not end with the conserved phenylalanine or tryptophan, this likely comes from a read error. The chain links TRBV15 to TRBJ1-6; 7 nucleotides align to TRBD1. V lost 4 bases, J lost 10 bases, and 10 bases stayed unmatched. The germline CDR1 and CDR2 sequences are LNHNV and YYDKDF (reference sequence). This CDR3 region has 15 residues. CDR3 nucleotides: TGTGCCACCAGCAAGGGGCAGGGGGGTTCATCACCCCTCCACGTT. Translation gives CATSKGQGGSSPLHV.

The count of this clonotype is one. The CDR3 DNA is TGTGCCACCAGCAGACCAGCACAGGGGGATACGCAGTATTTT. The encoded protein is CATSRPAQGDTQYF. The chain uses TRBV15 and TRBJ2-3, with 7 nucleotides matching TRBD1. V shed 2 bases and J 6 bases; nucleotides not matched to a gene: 5. The CDR3 has 14 amino acids. The germline gives CDR1 LNHNV, CDR2 YYDKDF (reference sequence).

The chain is built from TRBV5-4 and TRBJ2-3; 8 bases match TRBD2. The CDR3 totals 16 residues. Germline loops: CDR1 SGHNT, CDR2 YYREEE (reference sequence). Losses at the gene ends were 1 base for V and 2 bases for J; bases not matched to a gene: 6. CDR3 bases: TGTGCCAGCAGCTTGTACGGCGGGGGGACCACAGATACGCAGTATTTT. Protein sequence: CASSLYGGGTTDTQYF.

This clonotype was observed at least ten times. J is TRBJ2-1 and V is TRBV2, with D perhaps TRBD1 or TRBD2 (5 bases each). CDR3 length: 12 amino acids. V dropped 6 bases and J dropped 6 bases, with 9 bases sitting between them. The germline V gene encodes CDR1 SNHLY and CDR2 FYNNEI. CDR3 residues: CASSPGTNEQFF. The CDR3 nucleotides are TGTGCCAGCAGCCCCGGGACCAATGAGCAGTTCTTC.

This clonotype was seen many times. This sequence joins TRBV5-1 and TRBJ2-3, with D tentatively TRBD2 (5 bases). CDR3 size: 14 residues. Germline V lookup: CDR1 SGHRS, CDR2 YFSETQ. The V end lost 3 bases, the J end lost 0 bases, and 8 bases lay between the germline ends. CDR3 sequence reads: CASSSWTSTDTQYF. Written as DNA, the CDR3 is TGCGCCAGCAGCTCCTGGACTAGCACAGATACGCAGTATTTT. The full variable domain, in which reference TRBV5-1 and TRBJ2-3 provide the parts outside the CDR3, is KAGVTQTPRYLIKTRGQQVTLSCSPISGHRSVSWYQQTPGQGLQFLFEYFSETQRNKGNFPGRFSGRQFSNSRSEMNVSTLELGDSALYLCASSSWTSTDTQYFGPGTRLTVL.

This chain joins TRBV24-1 and TRBJ2-5; TRBD1 matches 8 bases. CDR3 size: 16 residues. J was trimmed by 2 bases and V by 3 bases; bases with no gene match: 7. The germline V gene has CDR1 KGHDR and CDR2 SFDVKD. The CDR3 protein is CATSDPRQGTQETQYF. DNA for the CDR3: TGTGCCACCAGTGATCCCCGACAGGGGACGCAAGAGACCCAGTACTTC.